This record looks at one TCR beta chain sequence and its context. V dropped 4 bases and J dropped 8; count of bases not matched to a gene: 8. This CDR3 contains 15 residues. Looked up from germline, CDR1 is LNHDA and CDR2 is SQIVND (reference sequence). These data come from a study of blood T cell repertoires in COVID-19. Turning to the study itself: Samples of COVID-19 (acute and convalescent) were obtained from the United States, Italy and Spain. Nucleic acid was either cDNA or gDNA, and it came from T cells, B-cell-depleted T cells, or PBMCs.

The authors' processing: Reference gene primers were amplified, and this amplification served to estimate nucleated cell counts. Method: immunoSEQ multiplex PCR; TCRdb's copy keeps in-frame clones and lacks some. The V and J calls and the clone size are those of that table, but D and trimming were determined from the DNA. Of 130,000 or so clones in the sample, around 83% were seen once. The TCR sequence derives from a human donor in a cohort sampled during active COVID-19. Input material: peripheral blood. This rearrangement joins TRBV19 to TRBJ2-1, with TRBD1 identical over 10 bases. The CDR3: CASSTSGTGVHEQFF. CDR3 in DNA: TGTGCCAGTAGTACCTCCGGGACAGGGGTCCATGAGCAGTTCTTC.